These 10 T cell receptor beta chains originate from one sample sequenced in a study of Graves' ophthalmopathy and Graves' hyperthyroidism. From RNA, the CDR3 regions of TCR beta chains were amplified and sequenced. Scientists carried out first-round RT-PCR using HTBI primers and then a second-round multiplex PCR. TCRdb called the multiplex PCR reads again in MiXCR, with one record for every CDR3 protein. Here the sample spans over a million distinct CDR3 sequences, around a third being singletons. The specimen sequenced was peripheral blood or thyroid tissue (not recorded which). Source of these receptors: an adult man with Graves' hyperthyroidism.

The gene calls are TRBV5-1 and TRBJ2-5; TRBD1 aligns across 7 bases. Germline lookup yields CDR1 SGHRS and CDR2 YFSETQ. This CDR3 contains 15 residues. Unmatched junction bases numbered 5, after V lost 1 base and J lost 2 bases. The CDR3 is CASSLKTGYQETQYF. As DNA, the CDR3 is TGCGCCAGCAGCTTGAAGACAGGGTATCAAGAGACCCAGTACTTC. Full variable domain (missing parts from reference TRBV5-1 and TRBJ2-5): KAGVTQTPRYLIKTRGQQVTLSCSPISGHRSVSWYQQTPGQGLQFLFEYFSETQRNKGNFPGRFSGRQFSNSRSEMNVSTLELGDSALYLCASSLKTGYQETQYFGPGTRLLVL.

This clonotype was picked up many times. The genes are TRBV20-1 and TRBJ1-6; 8 bases match TRBD1. The CDR3 is 18 residues long. Germline V gene sequence: CDR1 DFQATT, CDR2 SNEGSKA (reference sequence). The J segment lost 9 bases and the V segment lost 0 bases, leaving 16 bases of the junction unmatched. The CDR3 here is CSARDHQDLDRVGSPLHF. The CDR3 DNA sequence: TGCAGTGCTAGAGATCATCAAGACCTGGACAGGGTTGGTTCACCCCTCCACTTT.

The CDR3 loop reads CSVEDLGRGREQYF. The CDR3, as DNA: TGCAGCGTTGAAGATCTAGGCAGGGGGCGCGAGCAGTACTTC. This rearrangement joins TRBV29-1 to TRBJ2-7, with 8 positions matching TRBD1. Germline V gene data show CDR1 as SQVTM and CDR2 as ANQGSEA. V gave up 0 bases and J gave up 6 bases; unmatched junction bases: 7. This CDR3 contains 14 residues.

This clonotype was detected only a few times. The CDR3 coding sequence is TGTGCCAGCAGCTTGGAACAGGGTGTCGGCTATGGCTACACCTTC. This translates into CASSLEQGVGYGYTF. The genes are TRBV5-4 and TRBJ1-2; tentatively, D is TRBD1 (6 bases). The V gene's germline CDR1 is SGHNT and CDR2 YYREEE (reference sequence). This CDR3 region has 15 residues. The germline V and J ends were trimmed by 0 bases and 4 bases, with 13 bases remaining between them.

A note on this clonotype: At one end, the junction sequence differs from germline, possibly due to a read error. CDR3 nucleotide sequence: TGTGCCAGCAGCCCAACAGGAAACAACGGGGAGCTGTTTTTT. Its protein is CASSPTGNNGELFF. The chain carries TRBV9 and TRBJ2-2; D is possibly TRBD1 (5 bases). The CDR3 covers 14 residues. Germline CDR1 reads SGDLS; CDR2 reads YYNGEE.

Ten or more counts support this clonotype. This chain connects TRBV7-8 to TRBJ2-7; no reliable D call. V was cut by 5 bases and J by 6 bases, with 8 bases left in between. Germline CDR1 and CDR2: SGHVS and FQNEAQ. CDR3 size: 11 residues. The CDR3, as DNA: TGTGCCAGCAGCGCCCGCTTCGAGCAGTACTTC. Encoded protein: CASSARFEQYF.

The V gene is TRBV10-3, the J gene TRBJ1-2; D is perhaps TRBD1 (5 bases). CDR3 length: 13 amino acids. V was pared by 2 bases and J by 4 bases, with 8 bases between. The germline CDR1 and CDR2 sequences are ENHRY and SYGVKD. The CDR3 region is CAISEEGSYGYTF. The CDR3, as DNA: TGTGCCATCAGTGAGGAGGGGAGCTATGGCTACACCTTC.

In its sample, this clonotype was seen once. The chain recombines TRBV11-2 with TRBJ2-7; 7 bases are shared with TRBD1. The CDR3 is made up of 15 amino acids. Trimming took 2 bases from V and 3 from J; bases not matched to a gene: 7. Germline assignment: CDR1 SGHAT and CDR2 FQNNGV. The CDR3 here is CASSLRQGDGYEQYF. In DNA form, the CDR3 reads TGTGCCAGCAGCTTACGACAGGGTGATGGCTACGAGCAGTACTTC.

V is TRBV24-1 and J is TRBJ2-5; 13 bases are a match to TRBD2. CDR3 length: 17 amino acids. V lost 3 bases to trimming and J lost 2 bases; unmatched junction nucleotides: 5. In germline, CDR1 is KGHDR, CDR2 SFDVKD. The CDR3 region is CATSDAGTSGEQETQYF. In DNA form, the CDR3 reads TGTGCCACCAGTGATGCAGGGACTAGCGGGGAACAAGAGACCCAGTACTTC.

This clonotype was seen many times. The V and J genes are TRBV7-6 and TRBJ2-5; 9 nucleotides align to TRBD1. J lost 5 bases, V lost 1 base, and 2 bases had no gene match. The CDR3 runs to 14 residues. The germline gives CDR1 SGHVS, CDR2 FNYEAQ. This chain's CDR3 is CASSLGTGVETQYF. DNA for the CDR3: TGTGCCAGCAGCTTAGGGACAGGGGTTGAGACCCAGTACTTC.